This TCR beta chain was sequenced during a study of CD8 T cells in Susac syndrome (dated 2019 in TCRdb). Describing the broader study: Whether CD8+ T cell activation and differentiation in Susac syndrome was antigen driven was tested using repertoire sequencing. What the authors observed across the whole study: The number of individuals in the TCR sequencing and HLA analysis was recognized as being relatively small.

RNA was extracted using the RNeasy kit, and about 0.45 to 1 ug of the RNA was reverse transcribed with random hexamers. The immunoSEQ multiplex PCR assay, covering 54 Vbeta and 13 Jbeta segments, was used to amplify TCR beta CDR3 regions. Bias from PCR amplification was corrected by using a synthetic template baseline for primer optimization and for computational correction. The original methods were these. Reads were assigned to V, D and J genes according to IMGT and analyzed in immunoSEQ Analyzer, with only productive sequences retained. To calculate clonality, Shannon entropy was normalized by log2 of the number of productive unique sequences and then subtracted from one. For each patient and control, public and private clones were evaluated within the 100 most prevalent clones. Susac-specific clones were defined as absent from healthy and MS cohorts, approximately 1,000 published viral clones and other ImmuneACCESS disease sequences. TCRdb applied fastp at Q25 and MiXCR to the public reads, then kept only in-frame beta chains. One record per CDR3 amino acid sequence lists the most common genes and DNA. TCRdb, not the authors, supplied the V and J calls. In this sample the table shows 120,000 to 150,000 distinct CDR3 sequences, less than 95% of which occur a single time. The ten largest clones represent less than 0.095% of the sample.

Peripheral blood CD8+ and CD4+ T cells from healthy donors, Susac syndrome patients and multiple sclerosis patients were profiled using high-throughput TCR beta sequencing. The healthy donors served as controls matched for age and sex. CD8+ TEMRA cells were enriched by FACS, while bulk CD8+ and CD4+ T cells were purified by magnetic negative isolation. Blood was drawn into EDTA tubes, processed within 24 hours, and PBMCs were isolated by density gradient centrifugation. PBMCs intended for TCR sequencing were cryopreserved in liquid nitrogen and thawed later in a water bath at 37 degrees C. Purity of sorted or isolated CD4+, CD8+ and CD8+ TEMRA cells was at least 90%. Note on this clonotype: Its binding antigen is unknown. No base-level quality is on record; no much larger clone is a single base apart.

V is clipped by 4 bases and J by 5 bases, and the sequence between their germline boundaries is 11 bases long. From the germline V gene, CDR1 is MGHRA and CDR2 is YSYEKL. The CDR3 holds 14 amino acids from the cysteine to the phenylalanine. Of the read, only the CDR3 DNA is kept; its 42 bases are in frame from base 1. The chain uses TRBV4-1 and TRBJ1-4, with the D gene too uncertain to name. The source material was CD4+ T cells from PBMCs. The TCR comes from a human donor in good health. In nucleotides, the sequence is TGCGCCAGCAGCCCAATAGGAAACAATGAAAAACTGTTTTTT. Its protein product is CASSPIGNNEKLFF.